The clone carrying this TCR beta chain was recorded a few times. The target antigen is unknown. The source of the sample is a study of identical twins. Points from the study as a whole: Carriage of fewer insertions was seen in abundant cord blood beta clonotypes, whereas memory repertoires showed none. A partial confounding effect on zero-insertion analyses could come from invariant MAIT and iNKT cells. Not following the same donors, the study drew its conclusions from cross-sectional statistical analysis.

A universal primer site came from template switching; cDNA carried unique molecular identifiers. TCRdb called the 5' RACE reads again in MiXCR, with one record for every CDR3 protein. Of approximately 500,000 distinct CDR3 sequences listed, roughly 15% were seen once; the top ten hold roughly 0.42%. The ends were cut back, 4 bases at V and 4 bases at J, with 14 bases in the middle. Germline CDR1 and CDR2: SGHNT and YYREEE (reference sequence). The CDR3 length is 14 residues. Separately, the same data were catalogued under a study of yellow fever vaccine responses in identical twins.

Sequences were obtained from CD4+ T cells sorted from blood. This receptor was obtained from a woman aged 18-29 years in good health. This chain connects TRBV5-4 to TRBJ1-2; D not certain. CDR3 loop: CASSALTEGYGYTF. Written as DNA, the CDR3 is TGTGCCAGCAGCGCCCTAACAGAAGGCTATGGCTACACCTTC. The full variable domain, its missing parts supplied by reference TRBV5-4 and TRBJ1-2, is ETGVTQSPTHLIKTRGQQVTLRCSSQSGHNTVSWYQQALGQGPQFIFQYYREEENGRGNFPPRFSGLQFPNYSSELNVNALELDDSALYLCASSALTEGYGYTFGSGTRLTVV.